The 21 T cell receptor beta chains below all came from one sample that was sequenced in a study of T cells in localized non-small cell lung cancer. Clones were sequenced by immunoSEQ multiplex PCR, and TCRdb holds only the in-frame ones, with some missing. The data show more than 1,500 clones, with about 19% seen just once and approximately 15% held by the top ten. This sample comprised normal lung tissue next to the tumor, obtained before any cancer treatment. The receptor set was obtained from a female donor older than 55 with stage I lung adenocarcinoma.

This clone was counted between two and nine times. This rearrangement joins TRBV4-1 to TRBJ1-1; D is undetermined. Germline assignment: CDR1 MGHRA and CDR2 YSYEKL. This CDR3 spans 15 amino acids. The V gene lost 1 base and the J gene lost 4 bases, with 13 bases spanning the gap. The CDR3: CASSQGIREGTEAFF. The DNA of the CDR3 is TGCGCCAGCAGCCAAGGGATCCGGGAAGGCACTGAAGCTTTCTTT.

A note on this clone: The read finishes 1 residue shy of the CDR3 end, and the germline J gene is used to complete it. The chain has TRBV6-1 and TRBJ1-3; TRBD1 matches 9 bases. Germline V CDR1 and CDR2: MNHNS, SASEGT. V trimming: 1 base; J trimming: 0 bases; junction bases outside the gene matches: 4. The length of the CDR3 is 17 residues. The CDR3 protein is CASSEEGTGSSGNTIYF. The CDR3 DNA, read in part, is TGTGCCAGCAGTGAAGAAGGGACAGGGAGCTCTGGAAACACCATATAT.

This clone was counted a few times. The CDR3 here is CATARGADEKLFF. DNA for the CDR3: TGTGCCACCGCCCGGGGGGCTGATGAAAAACTGTTTTTT. The rearrangement links TRBV25-1 to TRBJ1-4, with D possibly TRBD1 on 6 matching bases. V lost 10 bases to trimming and J lost 6 bases, with 15 bases between them. The CDR3 loop spans 13 amino acids. Germline V lookup: CDR1 MGHDK, CDR2 SYGVNS. Variable domain in full (rest from reference TRBV25-1 and TRBJ1-4): EADIYQTPRYLVIGTGKKITLECSQTMGHDKMYWYQQDPGMELHLIHYSYGVNSTEKGDLSSESTVSRIRTEHFPLTLESARPSHTSQYLCATARGADEKLFFGSGTQLSVL.

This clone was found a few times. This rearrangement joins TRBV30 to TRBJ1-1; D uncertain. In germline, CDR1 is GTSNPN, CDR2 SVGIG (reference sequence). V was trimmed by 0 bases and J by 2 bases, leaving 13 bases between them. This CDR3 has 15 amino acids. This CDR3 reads CAWSVQTHDNTEAFF. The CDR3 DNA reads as TGTGCCTGGAGTGTGCAGACTCATGATAACACTGAAGCTTTCTTT.

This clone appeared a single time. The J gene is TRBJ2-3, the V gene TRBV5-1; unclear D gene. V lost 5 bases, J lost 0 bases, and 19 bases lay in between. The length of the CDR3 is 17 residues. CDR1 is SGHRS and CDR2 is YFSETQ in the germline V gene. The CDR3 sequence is CASSYTPVTTSTDTQYF. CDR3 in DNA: TGCGCCAGCAGTTACACCCCAGTAACAACTAGCACAGATACGCAGTATTTT. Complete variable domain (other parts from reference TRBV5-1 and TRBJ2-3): KAGVTQTPRYLIKTRGQQVTLSCSPISGHRSVSWYQQTPGQGLQFLFEYFSETQRNKGNFPGRFSGRQFSNSRSEMNVSTLELGDSALYLCASSYTPVTTSTDTQYFGPGTRLTVL.

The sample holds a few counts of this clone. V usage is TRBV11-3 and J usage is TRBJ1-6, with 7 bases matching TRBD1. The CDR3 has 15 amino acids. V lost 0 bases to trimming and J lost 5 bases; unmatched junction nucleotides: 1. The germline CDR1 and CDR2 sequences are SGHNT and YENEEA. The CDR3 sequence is CASSLEGTDNSPLHF. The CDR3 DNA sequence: TGTGCCAGCAGCTTAGAGGGGACAGATAATTCACCCCTCCACTTT. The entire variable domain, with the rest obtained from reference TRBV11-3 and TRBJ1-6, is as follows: EAGVVQSPRYKIIEKKQPVAFWCNPISGHNTLYWYLQNLGQGPELLIRYENEEAVDDSQLPKDRFSAERLKGVDSTLKIQPAELGDSAVYLCASSLEGTDNSPLHFGNGTRLTVT.

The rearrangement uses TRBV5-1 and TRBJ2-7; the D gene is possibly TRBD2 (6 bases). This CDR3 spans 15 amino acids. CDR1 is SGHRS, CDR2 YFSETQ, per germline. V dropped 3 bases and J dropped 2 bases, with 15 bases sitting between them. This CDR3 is CASSSVVAGTYEQYF. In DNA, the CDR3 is TGCGCCAGCAGCTCCGTCGTGGCGGGGACCTACGAGCAGTACTTC.

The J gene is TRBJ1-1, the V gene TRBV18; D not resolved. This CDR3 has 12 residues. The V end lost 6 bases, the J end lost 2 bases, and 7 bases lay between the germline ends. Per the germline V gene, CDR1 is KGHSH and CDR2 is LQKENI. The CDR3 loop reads CASSGSNTEAFF. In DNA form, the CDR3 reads TGTGCCAGCTCCGGTAGTAACACTGAAGCTTTCTTT.

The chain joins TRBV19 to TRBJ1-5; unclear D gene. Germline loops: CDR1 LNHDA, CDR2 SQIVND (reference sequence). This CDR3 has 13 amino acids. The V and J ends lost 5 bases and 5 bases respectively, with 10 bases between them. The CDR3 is CASSVRSDQPQHF. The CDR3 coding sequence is TGTGCCAGTAGTGTGAGGAGTGATCAGCCCCAGCATTTT. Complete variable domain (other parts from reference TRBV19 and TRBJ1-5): DGGITQSPKYLFRKEGQNVTLSCEQNLNHDAMYWYRQDPGQGLRLIYYSQIVNDFQKGDIAEGYSVSREKKESFPLTVTSAQKNPTAFYLCASSVRSDQPQHFGDGTRLSIL.

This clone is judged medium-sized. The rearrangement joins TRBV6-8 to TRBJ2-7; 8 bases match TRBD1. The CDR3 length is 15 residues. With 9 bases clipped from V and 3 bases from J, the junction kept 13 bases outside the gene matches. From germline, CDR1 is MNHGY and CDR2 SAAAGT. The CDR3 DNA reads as TGTGCCAGTGCCCTAACAGGGGGTGGTGGCTACGAGCAGTACTTC. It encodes CASALTGGGGYEQYF.

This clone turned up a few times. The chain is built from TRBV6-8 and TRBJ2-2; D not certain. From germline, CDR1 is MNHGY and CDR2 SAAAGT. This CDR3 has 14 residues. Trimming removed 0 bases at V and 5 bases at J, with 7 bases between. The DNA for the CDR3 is TGTGCCAGCAGTTACTCTTCCAGGACCGGGGAGCTGTTTTTT. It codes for CASSYSSRTGELFF.

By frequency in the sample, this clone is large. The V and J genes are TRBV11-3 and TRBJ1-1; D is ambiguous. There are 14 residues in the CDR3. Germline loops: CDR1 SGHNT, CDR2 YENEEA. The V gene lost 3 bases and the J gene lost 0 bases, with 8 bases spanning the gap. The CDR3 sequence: CASSLGRLNTEAFF. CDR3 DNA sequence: TGTGCCAGCAGCTTGGGCAGACTGAACACTGAAGCTTTCTTT.

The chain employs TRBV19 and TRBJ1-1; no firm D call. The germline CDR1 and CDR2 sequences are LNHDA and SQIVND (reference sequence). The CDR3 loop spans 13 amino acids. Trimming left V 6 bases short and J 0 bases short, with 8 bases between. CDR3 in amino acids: CASRFVMNTEAFF. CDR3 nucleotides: TGTGCCAGTAGGTTCGTCATGAACACTGAAGCTTTCTTT.

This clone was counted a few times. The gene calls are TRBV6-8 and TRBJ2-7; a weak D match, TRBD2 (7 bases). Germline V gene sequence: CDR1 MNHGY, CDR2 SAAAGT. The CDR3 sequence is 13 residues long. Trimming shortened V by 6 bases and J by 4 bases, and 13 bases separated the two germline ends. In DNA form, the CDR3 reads TGTGCCAGCAGCCCGGGGGGCGGGTACGAGCAGTACTTC. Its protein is CASSPGGGYEQYF.

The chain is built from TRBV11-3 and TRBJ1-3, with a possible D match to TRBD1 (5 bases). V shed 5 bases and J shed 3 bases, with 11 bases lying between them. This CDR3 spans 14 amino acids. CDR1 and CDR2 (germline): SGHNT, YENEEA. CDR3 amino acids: CASSPGQIGNTIYF. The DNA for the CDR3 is TGTGCCAGCAGCCCGGGGCAGATTGGAAACACCATATATTTT.

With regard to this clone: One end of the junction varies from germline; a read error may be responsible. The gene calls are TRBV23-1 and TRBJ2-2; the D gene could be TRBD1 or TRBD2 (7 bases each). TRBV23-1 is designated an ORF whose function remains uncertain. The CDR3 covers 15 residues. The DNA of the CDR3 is TGCGCCAGCAGCCCCGGCAGGGGGGGAGGCCGGGGAGCTGTTTTT. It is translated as CASSPGRGGGRGAVF.

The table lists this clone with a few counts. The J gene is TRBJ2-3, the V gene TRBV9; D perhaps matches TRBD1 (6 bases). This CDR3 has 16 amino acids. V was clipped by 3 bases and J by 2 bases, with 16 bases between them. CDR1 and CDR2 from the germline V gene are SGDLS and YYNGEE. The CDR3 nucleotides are TGTGCCAGCAGCGAGGAAAGGACAGCCCACACAGATACGCAGTATTTT. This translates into CASSEERTAHTDTQYF.

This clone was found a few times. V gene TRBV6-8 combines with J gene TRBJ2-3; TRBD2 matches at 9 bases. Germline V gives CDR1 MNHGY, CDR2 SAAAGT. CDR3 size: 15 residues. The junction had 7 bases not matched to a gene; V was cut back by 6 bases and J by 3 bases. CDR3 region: CASRMSGGLTDTQYF. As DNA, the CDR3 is TGTGCCAGCAGGATGAGCGGGGGGTTGACAGATACGCAGTATTTT.

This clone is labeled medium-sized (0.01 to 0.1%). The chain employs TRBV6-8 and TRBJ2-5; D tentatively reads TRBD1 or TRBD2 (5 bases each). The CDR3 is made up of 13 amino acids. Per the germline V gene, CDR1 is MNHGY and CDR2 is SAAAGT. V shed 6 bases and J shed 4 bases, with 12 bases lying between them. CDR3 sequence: CASRRDPAETQYF. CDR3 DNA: TGTGCCAGCAGAAGGGACCCCGCAGAGACCCAGTACTTC.

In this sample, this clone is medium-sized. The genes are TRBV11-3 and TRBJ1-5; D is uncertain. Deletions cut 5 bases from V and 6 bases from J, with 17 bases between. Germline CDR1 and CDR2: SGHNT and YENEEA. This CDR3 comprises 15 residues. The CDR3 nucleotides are TGTGCCAGCAGCCCGTTGCTGGGTTCCACTCAGCCCCAGCATTTT. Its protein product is CASSPLLGSTQPQHF.

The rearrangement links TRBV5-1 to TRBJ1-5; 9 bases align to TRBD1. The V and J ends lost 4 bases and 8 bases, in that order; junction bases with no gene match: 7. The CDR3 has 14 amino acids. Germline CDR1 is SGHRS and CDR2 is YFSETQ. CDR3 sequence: CASSTGTGREPQHF. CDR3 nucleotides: TGCGCCAGCAGCACCGGGACAGGGAGGGAGCCCCAGCATTTT.